This TCR beta chain came from a study of CD8 T cells in ankylosing spondylitis. Study results and caveats: Disease-associated clones were CD8+ and fairly uncommon in peripheral blood. Previously reported in reactive arthritis synovial fluid and blood were some of the motif variants. The study identified a TCR beta motif of fewer than 10 highly homologous variants that appeared characteristic of ankylosing spondylitis blood.

Scientists made TCR beta libraries using quantitative 5'-RACE with molecular barcodes. TCRdb passed the 5' RACE reads through MiXCR, listing each CDR3 protein once. The data show about 450,000 distinct CDR3 sequences, 20% to 30% seen once. Concerning this clonotype: What it recognizes is unknown.

The source is a male donor with ankylosing spondylitis. The sequencing input was blood, either unsorted or a sorted T cell fraction (not recorded which).

CDR3 amino acids: CSVSSGITDTQYF. DNA for the CDR3: TGCAGTGTTTCGTCGGGGATCACAGATACGCAGTATTTT. This chain uses TRBV20-1 with TRBJ2-3; weak D call: TRBD2 (5 bases). Trimming took off 7 bases at V and 2 bases at J, with 13 bases between the two ends. This CDR3 region has 13 residues. Germline values: CDR1 DFQATT, CDR2 SNEGSKA (reference sequence).